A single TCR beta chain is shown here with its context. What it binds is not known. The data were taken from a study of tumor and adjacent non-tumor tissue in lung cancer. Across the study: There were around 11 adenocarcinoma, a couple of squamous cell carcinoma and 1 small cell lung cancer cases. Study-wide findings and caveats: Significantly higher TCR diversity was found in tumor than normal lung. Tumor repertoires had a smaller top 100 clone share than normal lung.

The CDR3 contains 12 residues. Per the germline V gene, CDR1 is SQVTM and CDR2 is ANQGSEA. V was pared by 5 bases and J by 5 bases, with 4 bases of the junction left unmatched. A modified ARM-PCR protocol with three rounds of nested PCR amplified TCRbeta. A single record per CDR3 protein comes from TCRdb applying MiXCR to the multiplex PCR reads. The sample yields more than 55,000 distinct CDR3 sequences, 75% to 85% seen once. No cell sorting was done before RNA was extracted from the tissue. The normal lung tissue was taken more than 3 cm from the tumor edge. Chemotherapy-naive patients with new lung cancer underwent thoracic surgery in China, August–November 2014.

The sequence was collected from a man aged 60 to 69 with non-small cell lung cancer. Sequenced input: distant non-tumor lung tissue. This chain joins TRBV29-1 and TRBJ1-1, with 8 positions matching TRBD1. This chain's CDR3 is CSVRQGWTEAFF. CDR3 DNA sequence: TGCAGCGTTCGACAGGGGTGGACTGAAGCTTTCTTT.